This T cell receptor beta chain comes out of a study of blood T cell repertoires in COVID-19. Study details: Researchers got acute and convalescent COVID-19 samples from the United States, Italy and Spain. PBMCs, B-cell-depleted T cells, or T cells provided the cDNA or gDNA that made up the material.

The Seattle site enrolled patients during active infection and followed them longitudinally. In the original workflow: Reference gene primer amplification gave nucleated cell count estimates. Sequencing was performed with immunoSEQ multiplex PCR; in TCRdb, only in-frame clones are kept and a portion is missing. The V and J calls and the clone size are those of that table, but D and trimming were determined from the DNA. The sample records 250,000 to 400,000 clones, 88% being singletons. Trimming stripped 0 bases from V and 1 base from J, with 4 bases between. In germline, CDR1 is SGDLS, CDR2 YYNGEE. The CDR3 runs 13 residues.

The TCR comes from a woman aged 25-40 years with COVID-19, enrolled during active disease. The chain combines TRBV9 with TRBJ1-2; D gene ambiguous. The sample comprised peripheral blood. This CDR3 is CASSVGSNYGYTF. The CDR3, as DNA: TGTGCCAGCAGCGTAGGGAGTAACTATGGCTACACCTTC.